Reported below is one TCR beta chain. Sorted-subset replicate PCR reactions were performed with about 210 ng DNA, corresponding to about 30,000 T cell genomes. Clones were sequenced by immunoSEQ multiplex PCR, and TCRdb holds only the in-frame ones, with some missing. Of 550,000 to 600,000 clones in the sample, 98% were seen once. This specimen comes from a study of shared clonotypes between healthy human individuals. Looking at the study overall: The donors, a couple of women and three men, were aged 18 to 49.

As defined, naive CD8 cells were CD45RO-negative and positively selected for CCR7, with terminally differentiated effector memory CD45RA+ cells excluded. The germline gives CDR1 LNHDA, CDR2 SQIVND (reference sequence). The V segment lost 3 bases and the J segment 1 base; nucleotides outside the gene matches: 4. The length of the CDR3 is 16 residues. The chain couples TRBV19 to TRBJ1-5; 9 nucleotides agree with TRBD1. The source of this sequence is a man aged 25 to 40 in good health. Specimen: naive CD8+ T cells sorted from blood. CDR3 protein: CASSIEGTGSNQPQHF. The CDR3 DNA sequence: TGTGCCAGTAGTATTGAGGGGACAGGGAGCAATCAGCCCCAGCATTTT.